This T cell receptor (beta chain) was captured by sequencing in a study of Graves' ophthalmopathy and Graves' hyperthyroidism. Germline loops: CDR1 SGHAT, CDR2 FQDESV (reference sequence). The CDR3 totals 15 residues. J lost 4 bases, V lost 4 bases, and 8 bases had no gene match. No donor had other autoimmune disease, uncontrolled infection, pregnancy or lactation. The sequenced template was RNA, covering the TCR beta CDR3 region. The first-round RT-PCR employed HTBI primers together with the Qiagen OneStep RT-PCR kit. A multiplex PCR was then performed as the second round. TCRdb analysed the multiplex PCR reads with MiXCR anew, one entry per CDR3 protein. The table shows a few hundred thousand distinct CDR3 sequences, with approximately 17% occurring only once.

This TCR was recovered from an adult woman with stable Graves' hyperthyroidism. The gene calls are TRBV11-1 and TRBJ2-7; 9 bases fit TRBD1. Sequenced input: peripheral blood. The CDR3 loop reads CASSSLGTGSYEQYF. The CDR3 DNA reads as TGTGCCAGCAGCTCGCTGGGGACAGGGTCATACGAGCAGTACTTC. The whole variable domain, filled in from reference TRBV11-1 and TRBJ2-7, reads EAEVAQSPRYKITEKSQAVAFWCDPISGHATLYWYRQILGQGPELLVQFQDESVVDDSQLPKDRFSAERLKGVDSTLKIQPAELGDSAMYLCASSSLGTGSYEQYFGPGTRLTVT.